The present TCR beta chain was sequenced within a study of blood T cells in healthy people across ages. The sample providers were healthy Caucasian people from Russia, aged about 6 to 90. Every sample had a minimum of 6.5 million PBMCs isolated. Primers used in a second PCR of about 6 to 11 cycles were a sample-barcoded 5' primer and a J-beta primer mix. TCRdb recomputed calls from the 5' RACE reads with MiXCR, one row per CDR3 protein. The sample records fewer than 750,000 distinct CDR3 sequences, 45% to 60% being singletons. CDR1 is SQVTM, CDR2 ANQGSEA, per germline. This CDR3 comprises 13 residues. Between the trimmed V and J ends, which lost 6 bases and 3 bases, there was a span of 12 bases.

What was sequenced was blood. The chain joins TRBV29-1 to TRBJ2-1, with D possibly being TRBD1 or TRBD2 (6 bases each). The TCR originated in a woman aged 80 or older in good health. CDR3: CSVGGTVYNEQFF. In DNA form, the CDR3 reads TGCAGCGTAGGGGGGACTGTCTACAATGAGCAGTTCTTC.